The clone carrying this T cell receptor beta chain was recorded a few times. The sample is drawn from a study of metastatic and nonmetastatic thyroid tumors. At the level of the study: Across peripheral blood and tumor or nodule tissue samples taken from malignant and benign thyroid patients, the repertoires were compared with one another.

Via MiXCR, TCRdb re-called the PCR reads. The sample lists about 2,500 clones, about a quarter occurring once. The entire patient cohort was treatment-naive prior to thyroid surgery. Germline CDR1 is MDHEN and CDR2 is SYDVKM. V was shortened by 1 base and J by 5 bases, with 12 bases between the two germline ends. CDR3 length equals 15 residues. V is TRBV28 and J is TRBJ2-1, with D perhaps TRBD2 (6 bases). This clonotype was obtained from a female donor with papillary thyroid cancer or a benign thyroid nodule (not recorded which). Some clones in this sample may be carry-over from other donors' samples. Sequencing was done on a sample of tumor tissue. CDR3 coding DNA: TGTGCCAGCAGTTTATACGGGAGTCGTAACAATGAGCAGTTCTTC. It translates to CASSLYGSRNNEQFF.